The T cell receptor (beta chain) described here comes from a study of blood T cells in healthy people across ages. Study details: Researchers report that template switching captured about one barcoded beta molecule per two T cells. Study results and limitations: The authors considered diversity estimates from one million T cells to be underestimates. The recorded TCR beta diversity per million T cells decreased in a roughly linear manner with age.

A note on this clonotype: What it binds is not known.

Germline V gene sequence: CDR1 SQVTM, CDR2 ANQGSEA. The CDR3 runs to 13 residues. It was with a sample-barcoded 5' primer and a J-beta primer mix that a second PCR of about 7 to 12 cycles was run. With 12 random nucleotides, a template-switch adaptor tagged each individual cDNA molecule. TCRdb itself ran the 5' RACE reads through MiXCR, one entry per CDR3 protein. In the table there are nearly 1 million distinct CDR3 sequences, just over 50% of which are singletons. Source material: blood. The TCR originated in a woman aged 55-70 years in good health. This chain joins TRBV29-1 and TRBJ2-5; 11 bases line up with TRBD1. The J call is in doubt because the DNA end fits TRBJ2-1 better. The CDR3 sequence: CSVRGQGVSEQFF. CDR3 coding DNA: TGCAGCGTTAGGGGACAGGGGGTGAGTGAGCAGTTCTTC.